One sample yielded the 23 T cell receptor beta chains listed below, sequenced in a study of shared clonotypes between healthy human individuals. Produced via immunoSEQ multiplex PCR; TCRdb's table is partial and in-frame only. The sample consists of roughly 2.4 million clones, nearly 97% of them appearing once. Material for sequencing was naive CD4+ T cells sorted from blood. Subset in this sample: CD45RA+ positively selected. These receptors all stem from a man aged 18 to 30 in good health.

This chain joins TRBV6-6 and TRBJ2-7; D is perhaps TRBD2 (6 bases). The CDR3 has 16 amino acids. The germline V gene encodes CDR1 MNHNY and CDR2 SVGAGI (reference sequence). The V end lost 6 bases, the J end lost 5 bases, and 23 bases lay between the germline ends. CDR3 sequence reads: CASSLKGRGKPHEQYF. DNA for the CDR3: TGTGCCAGCAGCTTGAAAGGGCGGGGCAAACCCCACGAGCAGTACTTC.

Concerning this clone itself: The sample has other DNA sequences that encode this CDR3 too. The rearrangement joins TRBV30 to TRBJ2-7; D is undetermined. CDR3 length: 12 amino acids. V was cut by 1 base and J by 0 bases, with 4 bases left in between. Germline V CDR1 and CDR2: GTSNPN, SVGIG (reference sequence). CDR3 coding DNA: TGTGCCTGGAGTGACACCTCCTACGAGCAGTACTTC. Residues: CAWSDTSYEQYF.

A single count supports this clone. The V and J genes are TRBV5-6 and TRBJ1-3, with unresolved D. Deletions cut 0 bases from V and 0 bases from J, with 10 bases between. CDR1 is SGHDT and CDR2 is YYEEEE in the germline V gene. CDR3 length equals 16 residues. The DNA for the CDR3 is TGTGCCAGCAGCTTGGCCGGATTCGGCTCTGGAAACACCATATATTTT. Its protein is CASSLAGFGSGNTIYF.

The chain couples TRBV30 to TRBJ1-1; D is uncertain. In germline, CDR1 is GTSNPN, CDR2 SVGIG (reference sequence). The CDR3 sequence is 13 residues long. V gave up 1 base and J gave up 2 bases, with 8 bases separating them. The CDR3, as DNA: TGTGCCTGGAGTGAAACTGTCAACACTGAAGCTTTCTTT. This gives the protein CAWSETVNTEAFF.

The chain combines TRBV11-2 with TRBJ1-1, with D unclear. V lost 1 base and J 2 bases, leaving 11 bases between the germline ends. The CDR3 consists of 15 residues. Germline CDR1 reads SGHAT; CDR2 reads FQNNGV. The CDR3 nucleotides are TGTGCCAGCAGCTTAGGGTGGCGTTCTAACACTGAAGCTTTCTTT. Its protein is CASSLGWRSNTEAFF.

CDR3 sequence reads: CATGSDRVNEQYF. The CDR3 region has the DNA TGTGCCACTGGATCGGACAGGGTGAACGAGCAGTACTTC. The chain links TRBV10-3 to TRBJ2-7, with 8 bases fitting TRBD1. Per the germline V gene, CDR1 is ENHRY and CDR2 is SYGVKD. This CDR3 region has 13 residues. After removal of 10 bases from V and 5 bases from J, the junction contained 10 bases not matched to a gene.

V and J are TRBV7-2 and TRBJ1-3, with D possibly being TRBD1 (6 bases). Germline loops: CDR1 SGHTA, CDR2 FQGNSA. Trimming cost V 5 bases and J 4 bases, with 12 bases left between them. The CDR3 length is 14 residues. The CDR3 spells CASSPLQGGNTIYF. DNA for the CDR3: TGTGCCAGCAGCCCCCTGCAGGGGGGAAACACCATATATTTT. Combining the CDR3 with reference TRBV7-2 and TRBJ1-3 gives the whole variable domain GAGVSQSPSNKVTEKGKDVELRCDPISGHTALYWYRQSLGQGLEFLIYFQGNSAPDKSGLPSDRFSAERTGGSVSTLTIQRTQQEDSAVYLCASSPLQGGNTIYFGEGSWLTVV.

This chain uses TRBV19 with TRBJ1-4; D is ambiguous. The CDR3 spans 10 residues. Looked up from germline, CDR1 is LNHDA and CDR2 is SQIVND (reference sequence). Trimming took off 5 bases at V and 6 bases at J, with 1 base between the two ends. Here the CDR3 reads CASSDEKLFF. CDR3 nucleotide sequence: TGTGCCAGTAGTGATGAAAAACTGTTTTTT.

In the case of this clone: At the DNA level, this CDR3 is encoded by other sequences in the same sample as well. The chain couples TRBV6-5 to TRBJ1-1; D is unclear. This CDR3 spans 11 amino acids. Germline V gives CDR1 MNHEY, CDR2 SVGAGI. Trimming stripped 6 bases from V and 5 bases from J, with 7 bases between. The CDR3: CASSGRTEAFF. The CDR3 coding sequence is TGTGCCAGCAGCGGGAGGACTGAAGCTTTCTTT.

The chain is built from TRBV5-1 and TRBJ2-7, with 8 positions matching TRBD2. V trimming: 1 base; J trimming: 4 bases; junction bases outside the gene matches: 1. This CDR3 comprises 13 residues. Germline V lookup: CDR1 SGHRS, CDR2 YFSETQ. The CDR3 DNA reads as TGCGCCAGCAGCTTGCCGGGGGGGTACGAGCAGTACTTC. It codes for CASSLPGGYEQYF.

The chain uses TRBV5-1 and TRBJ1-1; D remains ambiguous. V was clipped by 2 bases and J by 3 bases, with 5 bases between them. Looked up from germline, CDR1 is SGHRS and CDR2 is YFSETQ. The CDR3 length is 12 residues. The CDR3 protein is CASSFQDTEAFF. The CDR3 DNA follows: TGCGCCAGCAGCTTCCAGGACACTGAAGCTTTCTTT.

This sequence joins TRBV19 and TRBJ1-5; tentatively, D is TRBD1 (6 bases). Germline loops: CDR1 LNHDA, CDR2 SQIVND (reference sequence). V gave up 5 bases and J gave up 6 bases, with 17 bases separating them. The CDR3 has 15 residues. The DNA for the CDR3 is TGTGCCAGTAGTCCACCTACAGGGTACGGTCAGCCCCAGCATTTT. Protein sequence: CASSPPTGYGQPQHF.

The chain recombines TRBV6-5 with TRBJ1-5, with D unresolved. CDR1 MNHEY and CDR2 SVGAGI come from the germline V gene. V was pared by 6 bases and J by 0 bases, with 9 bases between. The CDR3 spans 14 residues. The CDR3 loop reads CASSPWDSNQPQHF. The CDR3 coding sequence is TGTGCCAGCAGCCCCTGGGATAGCAATCAGCCCCAGCATTTT.

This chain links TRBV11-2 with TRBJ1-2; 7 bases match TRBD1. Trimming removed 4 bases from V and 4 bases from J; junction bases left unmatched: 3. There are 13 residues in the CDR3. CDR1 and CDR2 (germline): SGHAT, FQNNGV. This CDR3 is CASSSGTVYGYTF. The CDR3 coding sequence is TGTGCCAGCAGCTCAGGGACAGTCTATGGCTACACCTTC.

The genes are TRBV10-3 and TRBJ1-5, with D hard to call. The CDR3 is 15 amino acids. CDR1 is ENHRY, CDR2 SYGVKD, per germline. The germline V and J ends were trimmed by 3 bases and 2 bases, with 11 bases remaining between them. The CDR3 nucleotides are TGTGCCATCAGTGATACCGTGTTGGGCAATCAGCCCCAGCATTTT. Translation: CAISDTVLGNQPQHF.

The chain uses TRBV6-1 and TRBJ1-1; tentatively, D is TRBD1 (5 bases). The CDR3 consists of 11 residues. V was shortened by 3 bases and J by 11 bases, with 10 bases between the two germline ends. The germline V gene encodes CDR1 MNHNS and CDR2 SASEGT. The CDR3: CASSDRGSAFF. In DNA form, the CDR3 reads TGTGCCAGCAGTGACCGGGGGTCCGCTTTCTTT.

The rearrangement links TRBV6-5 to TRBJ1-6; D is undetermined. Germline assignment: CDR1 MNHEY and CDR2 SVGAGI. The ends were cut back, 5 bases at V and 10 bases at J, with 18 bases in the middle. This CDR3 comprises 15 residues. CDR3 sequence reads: CASSNPTGIISPLHF. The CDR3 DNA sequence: TGTGCCAGCAGTAACCCGACCGGGATCATCTCACCCCTCCACTTT.

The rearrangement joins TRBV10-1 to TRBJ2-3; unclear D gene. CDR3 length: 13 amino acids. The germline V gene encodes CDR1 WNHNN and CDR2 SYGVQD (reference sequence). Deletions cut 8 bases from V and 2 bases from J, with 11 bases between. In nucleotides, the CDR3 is TGCGCCAGCGTACAGAGTCTCACAGATACGCAGTATTTT. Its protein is CASVQSLTDTQYF.

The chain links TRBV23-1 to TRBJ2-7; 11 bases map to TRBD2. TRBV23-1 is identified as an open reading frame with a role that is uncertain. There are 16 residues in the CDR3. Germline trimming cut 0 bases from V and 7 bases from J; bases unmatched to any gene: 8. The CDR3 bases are TGCGCCAGCAGTCAATCGTGCTGGCTAGCGGGAGGAGAGCAGTACTTC. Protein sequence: CASSQSCWLAGGEQYF.

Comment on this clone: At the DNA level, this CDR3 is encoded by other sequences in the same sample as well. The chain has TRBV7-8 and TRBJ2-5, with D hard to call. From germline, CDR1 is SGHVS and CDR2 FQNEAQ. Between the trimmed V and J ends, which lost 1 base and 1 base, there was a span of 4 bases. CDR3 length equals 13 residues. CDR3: CASSLGGQETQYF. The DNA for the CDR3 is TGTGCCAGCAGCTTAGGCGGCCAAGAGACCCAGTACTTC.

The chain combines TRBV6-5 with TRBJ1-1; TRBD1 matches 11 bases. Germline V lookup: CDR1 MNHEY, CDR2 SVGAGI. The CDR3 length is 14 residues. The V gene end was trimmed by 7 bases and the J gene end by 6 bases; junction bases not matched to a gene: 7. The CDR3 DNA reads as TGTGCCAGCATTAGGACAGGGGGCATCGCTGAAGCTTTCTTT. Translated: CASIRTGGIAEAFF.

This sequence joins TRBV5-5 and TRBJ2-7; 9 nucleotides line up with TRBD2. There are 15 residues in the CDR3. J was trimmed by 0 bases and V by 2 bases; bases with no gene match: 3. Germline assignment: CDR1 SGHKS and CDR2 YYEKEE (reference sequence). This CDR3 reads CASSFTSGLSYEQYF. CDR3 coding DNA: TGTGCCAGCAGCTTTACTAGCGGGCTCTCCTACGAGCAGTACTTC.

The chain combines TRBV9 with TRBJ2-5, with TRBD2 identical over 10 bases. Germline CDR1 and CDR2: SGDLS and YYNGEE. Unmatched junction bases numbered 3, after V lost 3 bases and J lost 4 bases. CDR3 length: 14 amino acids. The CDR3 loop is CASSAGLAVETQYF. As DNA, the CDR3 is TGTGCCAGCAGCGCCGGACTAGCGGTAGAGACCCAGTACTTC.